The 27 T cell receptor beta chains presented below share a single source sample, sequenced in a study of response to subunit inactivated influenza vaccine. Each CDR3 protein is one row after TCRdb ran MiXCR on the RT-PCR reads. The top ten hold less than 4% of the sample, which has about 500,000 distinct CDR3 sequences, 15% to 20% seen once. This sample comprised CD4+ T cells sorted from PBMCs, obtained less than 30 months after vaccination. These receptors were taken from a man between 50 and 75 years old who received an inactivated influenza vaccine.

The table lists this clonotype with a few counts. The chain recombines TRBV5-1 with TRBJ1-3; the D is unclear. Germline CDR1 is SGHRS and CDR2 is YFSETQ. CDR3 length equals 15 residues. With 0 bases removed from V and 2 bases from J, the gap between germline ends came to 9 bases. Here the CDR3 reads CASSLGTAAGNTIYF. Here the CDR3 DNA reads TGCGCCAGCAGCTTGGGGACCGCGGCTGGAAACACCATATATTTT.

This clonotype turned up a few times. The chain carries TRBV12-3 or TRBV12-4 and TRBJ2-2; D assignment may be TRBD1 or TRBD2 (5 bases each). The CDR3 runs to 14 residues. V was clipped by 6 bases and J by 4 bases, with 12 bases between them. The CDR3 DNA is TGTGCCAGCAGCCGGCCTGGGGGCACCGGGGAGCTGTTTTTT. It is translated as CASSRPGGTGELFF.

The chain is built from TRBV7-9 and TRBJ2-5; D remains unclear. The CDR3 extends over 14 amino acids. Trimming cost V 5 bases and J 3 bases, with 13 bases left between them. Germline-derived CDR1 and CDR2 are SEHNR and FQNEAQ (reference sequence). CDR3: CASSPKGIEETQYF. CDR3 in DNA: TGTGCCAGCAGCCCAAAAGGGATAGAAGAGACCCAGTACTTC.

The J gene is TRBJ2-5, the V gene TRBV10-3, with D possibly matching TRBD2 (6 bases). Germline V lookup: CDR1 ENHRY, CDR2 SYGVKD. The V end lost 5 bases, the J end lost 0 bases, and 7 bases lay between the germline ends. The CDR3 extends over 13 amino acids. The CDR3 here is CAISSGYQETQYF. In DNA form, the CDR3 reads TGTGCCATCAGTAGCGGGTACCAAGAGACCCAGTACTTC.

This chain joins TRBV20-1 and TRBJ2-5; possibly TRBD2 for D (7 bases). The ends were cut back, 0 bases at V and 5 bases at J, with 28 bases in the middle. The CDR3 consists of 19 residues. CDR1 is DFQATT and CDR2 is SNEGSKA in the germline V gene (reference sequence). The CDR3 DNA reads TGCAGTGCTAGAGATCTTCACAGGGTGGCGGGAGTTGGCGGGGAGACCCAGTACTTC. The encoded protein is CSARDLHRVAGVGGETQYF.

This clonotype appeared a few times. CDR3 loop: CAISESAQGFTSGSYEQYF. DNA of the CDR3: TGTGCCATCAGTGAGTCGGCACAGGGGTTCACTAGCGGGAGCTACGAGCAGTACTTC. The rearrangement links TRBV10-3 to TRBJ2-7; 11 bases match TRBD2. Looked up from germline, CDR1 is ENHRY and CDR2 is SYGVKD. The J segment lost 3 bases and the V segment lost 0 bases, leaving 13 bases of the junction unmatched. This CDR3 comprises 19 residues.

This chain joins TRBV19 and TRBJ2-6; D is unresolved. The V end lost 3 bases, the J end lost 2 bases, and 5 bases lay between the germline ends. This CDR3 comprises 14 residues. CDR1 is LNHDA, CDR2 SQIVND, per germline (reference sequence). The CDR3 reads CASSMTTGANVLTF. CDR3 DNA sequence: TGTGCCAGTAGTATGACGACTGGGGCCAACGTCCTGACTTTC.

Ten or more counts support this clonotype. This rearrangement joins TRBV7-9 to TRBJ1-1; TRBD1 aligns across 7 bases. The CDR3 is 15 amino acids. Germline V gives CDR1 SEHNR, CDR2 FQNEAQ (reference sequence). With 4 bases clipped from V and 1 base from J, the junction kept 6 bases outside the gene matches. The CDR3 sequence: CASSSYRGSNTEAFF. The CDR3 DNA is TGTGCCAGCAGCTCCTACAGGGGATCGAACACTGAAGCTTTCTTT. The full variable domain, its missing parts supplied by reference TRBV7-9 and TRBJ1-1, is DTGVSQNPRHKITKRGQNVTFRCDPISEHNRLYWYRQTLGQGPEFLTYFQNEAQLEKSRLLSDRFSAERPKGSFSTLEIQRTEQGDSAMYLCASSSYRGSNTEAFFGQGTRLTVV.

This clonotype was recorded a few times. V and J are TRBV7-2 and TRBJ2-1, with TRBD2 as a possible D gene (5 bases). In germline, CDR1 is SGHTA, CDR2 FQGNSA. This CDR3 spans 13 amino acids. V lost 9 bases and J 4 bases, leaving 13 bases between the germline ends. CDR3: CARLPKRYNEQFF. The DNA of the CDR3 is TGTGCCAGACTTCCCAAGCGGTACAATGAGCAGTTCTTC.

The CDR3 sequence is CASSPFLAGAQLGGELFF. The CDR3 bases are TGTGCCAGCAGCCCATTCCTAGCGGGGGCGCAATTGGGCGGGGAGCTGTTTTTT. V is TRBV6-1 and J is TRBJ2-2; 10 positions agree with TRBD2. CDR1 and CDR2 (germline): MNHNS, SASEGT. V was clipped by 6 bases and J by 7 bases; unmatched bases: 17. The CDR3 runs 18 residues.

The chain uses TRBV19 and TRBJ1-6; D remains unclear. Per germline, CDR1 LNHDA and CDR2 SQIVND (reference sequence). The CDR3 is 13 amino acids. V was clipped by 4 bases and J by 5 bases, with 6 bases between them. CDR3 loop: CASSTVDNSPLHF. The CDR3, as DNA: TGTGCCAGTAGTACAGTCGATAATTCACCCCTCCACTTT.

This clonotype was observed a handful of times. Written as DNA, the CDR3 is TGCGCCAGCAGCTTGGTTCCAGGGGGCAGAGAGACCCAGTACTTC. Translated, it gives CASSLVPGGRETQYF. The rearrangement links TRBV5-1 to TRBJ2-5; 8 bases map to TRBD1. CDR1 SGHRS and CDR2 YFSETQ come from the germline V gene. The junction had 5 bases not matched to a gene; V was cut back by 0 bases and J by 4 bases. The CDR3 has 15 residues.

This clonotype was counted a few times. In DNA, the CDR3 is TGCAGCGTTGGAGGCAGGCGCCGAATGAACACTGAAGCTTTCTTT. Translated: CSVGGRRRMNTEAFF. The chain combines TRBV29-1 with TRBJ1-1; the D is unclear. The CDR3 length is 15 residues. Germline V CDR1 and CDR2: SQVTM, ANQGSEA. The V and J ends lost 4 bases and 0 bases respectively, with 15 bases between them.

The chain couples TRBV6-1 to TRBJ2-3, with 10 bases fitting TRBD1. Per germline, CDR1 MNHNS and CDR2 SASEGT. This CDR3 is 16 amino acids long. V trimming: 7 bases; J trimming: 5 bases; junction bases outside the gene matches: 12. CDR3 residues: CASTPDRGLAGDTQYF. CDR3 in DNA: TGTGCCAGCACTCCCGACAGGGGGCTGGCTGGAGATACGCAGTATTTT.

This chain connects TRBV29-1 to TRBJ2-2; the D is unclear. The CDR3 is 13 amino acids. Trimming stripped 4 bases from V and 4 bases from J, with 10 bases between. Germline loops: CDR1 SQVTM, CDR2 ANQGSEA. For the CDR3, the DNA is TGCAGCGTTGGTCGACAACCCACCGGGGAGCTGTTTTTT. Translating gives CSVGRQPTGELFF.

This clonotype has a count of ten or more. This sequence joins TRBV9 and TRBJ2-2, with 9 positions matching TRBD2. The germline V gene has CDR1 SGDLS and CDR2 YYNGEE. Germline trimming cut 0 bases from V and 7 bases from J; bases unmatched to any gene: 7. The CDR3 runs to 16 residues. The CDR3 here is CASSVVSSGALGELFF. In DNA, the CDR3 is TGTGCCAGCAGCGTAGTGTCTAGCGGGGCACTCGGGGAGCTGTTTTTT.

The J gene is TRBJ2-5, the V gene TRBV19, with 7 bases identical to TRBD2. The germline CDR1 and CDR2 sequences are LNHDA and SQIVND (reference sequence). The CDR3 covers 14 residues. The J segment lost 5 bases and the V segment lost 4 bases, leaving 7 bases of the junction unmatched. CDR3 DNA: TGTGCCAGTAGTACTAGCGGACTAAGGGAGACCCAGTACTTC. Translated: CASSTSGLRETQYF.

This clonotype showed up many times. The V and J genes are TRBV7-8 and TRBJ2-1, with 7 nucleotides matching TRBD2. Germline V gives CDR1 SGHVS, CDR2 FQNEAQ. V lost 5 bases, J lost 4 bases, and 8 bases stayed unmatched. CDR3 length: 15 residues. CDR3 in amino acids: CASSPKRGPYNEQFF. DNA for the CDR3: TGTGCCAGCAGCCCGAAGCGGGGACCGTACAATGAGCAGTTCTTC.

The chain's CDR3 is CASSDPGLAYTTDTQYF. Here the CDR3 DNA reads TGTGCCAGCAGCGATCCGGGACTAGCGTATACCACAGATACGCAGTATTTT. The chain employs TRBV9 and TRBJ2-3; TRBD2 matches at 10 bases. CDR3 size: 17 residues. Looked up from germline, CDR1 is SGDLS and CDR2 is YYNGEE. Losses at the gene ends were 3 bases for V and 2 bases for J; bases not matched to a gene: 9.

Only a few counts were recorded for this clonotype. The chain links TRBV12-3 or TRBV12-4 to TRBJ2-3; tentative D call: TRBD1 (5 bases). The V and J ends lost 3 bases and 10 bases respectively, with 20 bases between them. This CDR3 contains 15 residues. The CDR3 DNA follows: TGTGCCAGCAGTTTTTTGACAGTGTCAGGGTATCCGCAGTATTTT. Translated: CASSFLTVSGYPQYF.

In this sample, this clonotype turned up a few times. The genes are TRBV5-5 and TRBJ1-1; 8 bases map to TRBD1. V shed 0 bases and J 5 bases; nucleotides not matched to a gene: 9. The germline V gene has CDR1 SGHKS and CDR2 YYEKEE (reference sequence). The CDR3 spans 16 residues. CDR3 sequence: CASSLEIWTGRTEAFF. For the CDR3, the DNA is TGTGCCAGCAGCTTGGAGATTTGGACAGGGCGTACTGAAGCTTTCTTT.

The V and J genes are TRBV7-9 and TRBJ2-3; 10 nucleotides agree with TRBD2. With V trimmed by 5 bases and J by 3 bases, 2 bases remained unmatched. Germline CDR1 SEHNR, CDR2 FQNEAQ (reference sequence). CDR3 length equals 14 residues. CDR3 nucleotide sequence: TGTGCCAGCAGCAAAGCGGGAGGGACAGATACGCAGTATTTT. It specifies CASSKAGGTDTQYF.

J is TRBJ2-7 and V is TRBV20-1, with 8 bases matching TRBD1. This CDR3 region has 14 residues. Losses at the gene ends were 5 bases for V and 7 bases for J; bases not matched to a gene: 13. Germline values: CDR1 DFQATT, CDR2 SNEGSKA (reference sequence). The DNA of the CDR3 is TGCAGTGCTCGGCCGGGACAGGACATCTATGAGCAGTACTTC. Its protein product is CSARPGQDIYEQYF.

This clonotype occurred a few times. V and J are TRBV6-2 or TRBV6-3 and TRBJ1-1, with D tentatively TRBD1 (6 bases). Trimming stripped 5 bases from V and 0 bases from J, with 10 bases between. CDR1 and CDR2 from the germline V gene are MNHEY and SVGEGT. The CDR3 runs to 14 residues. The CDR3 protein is CASSPGDMNTEAFF. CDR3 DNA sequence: TGTGCCAGCAGTCCGGGGGACATGAACACTGAAGCTTTCTTT.

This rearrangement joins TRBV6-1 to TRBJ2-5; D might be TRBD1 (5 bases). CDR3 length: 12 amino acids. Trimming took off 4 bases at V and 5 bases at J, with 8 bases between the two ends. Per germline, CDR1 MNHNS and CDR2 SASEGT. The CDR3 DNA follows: TGTGCCAGCAGTGCAAACAGGGAGACCCAGTACTTC. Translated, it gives CASSANRETQYF.

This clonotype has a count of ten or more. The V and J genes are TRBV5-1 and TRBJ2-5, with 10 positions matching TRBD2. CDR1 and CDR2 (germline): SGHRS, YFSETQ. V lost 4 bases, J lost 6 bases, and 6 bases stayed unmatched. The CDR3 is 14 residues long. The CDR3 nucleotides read TGCGCCAGCAGCGTTGGGACTAGCGAACAGACCCAGTACTTC. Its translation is CASSVGTSEQTQYF.

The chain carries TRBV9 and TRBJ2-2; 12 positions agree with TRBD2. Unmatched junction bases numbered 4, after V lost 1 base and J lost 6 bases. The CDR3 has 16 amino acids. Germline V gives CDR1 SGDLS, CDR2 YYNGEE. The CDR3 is CASSVRLAGGPGELFF. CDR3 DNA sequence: TGTGCCAGCAGCGTAAGGCTAGCGGGAGGGCCCGGGGAGCTGTTTTTT.